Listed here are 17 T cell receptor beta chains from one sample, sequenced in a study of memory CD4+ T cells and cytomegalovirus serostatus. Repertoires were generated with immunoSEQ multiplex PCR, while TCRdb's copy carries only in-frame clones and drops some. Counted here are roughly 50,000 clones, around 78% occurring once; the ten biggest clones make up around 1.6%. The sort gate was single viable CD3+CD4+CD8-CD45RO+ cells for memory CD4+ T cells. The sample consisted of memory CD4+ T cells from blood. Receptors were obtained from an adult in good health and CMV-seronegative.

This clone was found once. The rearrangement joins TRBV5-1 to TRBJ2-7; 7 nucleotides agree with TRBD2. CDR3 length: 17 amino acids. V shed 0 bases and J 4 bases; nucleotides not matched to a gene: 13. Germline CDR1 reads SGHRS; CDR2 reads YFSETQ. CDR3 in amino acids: CASSLGRAGASLYEQYF. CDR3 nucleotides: TGCGCCAGCAGCTTGGGACGCGCGGGAGCCTCCCTATACGAGCAGTACTTC.

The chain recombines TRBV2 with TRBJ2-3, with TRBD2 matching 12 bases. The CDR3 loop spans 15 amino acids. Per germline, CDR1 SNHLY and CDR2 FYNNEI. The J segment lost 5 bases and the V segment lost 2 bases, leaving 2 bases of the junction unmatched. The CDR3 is CASSEPSGREDTQYF. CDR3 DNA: TGTGCCAGCAGTGAACCTAGCGGGAGGGAAGATACGCAGTATTTT.

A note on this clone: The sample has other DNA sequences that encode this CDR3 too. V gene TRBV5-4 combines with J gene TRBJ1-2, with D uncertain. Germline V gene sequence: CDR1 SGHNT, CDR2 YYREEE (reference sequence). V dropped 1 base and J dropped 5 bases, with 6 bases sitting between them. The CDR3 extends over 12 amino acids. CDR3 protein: CASSLNEYGYTF. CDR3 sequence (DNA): TGTGCCAGCAGCTTGAACGAATATGGCTACACCTTC.

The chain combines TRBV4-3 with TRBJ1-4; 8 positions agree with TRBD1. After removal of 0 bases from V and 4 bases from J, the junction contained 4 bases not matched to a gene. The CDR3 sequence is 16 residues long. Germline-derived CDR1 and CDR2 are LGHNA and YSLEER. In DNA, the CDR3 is TGCGCCAGCAGCCAAGACAGGGGGCTCCTTAATGAAAAACTGTTTTTT. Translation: CASSQDRGLLNEKLFF.

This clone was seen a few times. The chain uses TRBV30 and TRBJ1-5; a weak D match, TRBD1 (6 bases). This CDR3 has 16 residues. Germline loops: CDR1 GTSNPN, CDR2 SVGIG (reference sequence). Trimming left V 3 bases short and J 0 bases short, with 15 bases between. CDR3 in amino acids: CAWRRTGTNSNQPQHF. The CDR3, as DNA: TGTGCCTGGAGGCGAACCGGGACAAATAGCAATCAGCCCCAGCATTTT.

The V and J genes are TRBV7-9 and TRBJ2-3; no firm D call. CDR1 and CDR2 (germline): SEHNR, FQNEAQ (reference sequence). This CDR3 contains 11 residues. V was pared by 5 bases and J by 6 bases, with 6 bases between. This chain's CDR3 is CASSTMDTQYF. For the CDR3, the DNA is TGTGCCAGCAGCACAATGGATACGCAGTATTTT.

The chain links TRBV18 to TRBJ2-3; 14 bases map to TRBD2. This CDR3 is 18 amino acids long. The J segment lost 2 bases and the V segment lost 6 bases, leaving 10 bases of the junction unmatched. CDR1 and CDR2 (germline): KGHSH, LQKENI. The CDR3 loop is CASSPGTSGSRITDTQYF. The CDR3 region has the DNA TGTGCCAGCTCCCCCGGGACTAGCGGGAGTCGTATCACAGATACGCAGTATTTT.

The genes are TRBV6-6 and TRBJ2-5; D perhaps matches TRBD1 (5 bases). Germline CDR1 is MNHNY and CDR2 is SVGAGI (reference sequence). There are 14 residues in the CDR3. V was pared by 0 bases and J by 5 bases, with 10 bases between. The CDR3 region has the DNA TGTGCCAGCAGTTACTCGAGCAGGGCCGAGACCCAGTACTTC. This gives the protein CASSYSSRAETQYF.

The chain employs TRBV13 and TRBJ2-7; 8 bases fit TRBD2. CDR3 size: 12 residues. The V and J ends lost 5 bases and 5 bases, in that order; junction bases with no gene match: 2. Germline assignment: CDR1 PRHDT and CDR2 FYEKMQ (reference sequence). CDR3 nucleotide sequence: TGTGCCAGCAGCAGGACTAGCAACGAGCAGTACTTC. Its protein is CASSRTSNEQYF.

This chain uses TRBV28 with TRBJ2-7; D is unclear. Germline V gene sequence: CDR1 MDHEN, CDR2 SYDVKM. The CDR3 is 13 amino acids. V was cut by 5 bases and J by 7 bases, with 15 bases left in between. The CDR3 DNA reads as TGTGCCAGCAGTCCACCCACTAACACGGAGCAGTACTTC. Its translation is CASSPPTNTEQYF.

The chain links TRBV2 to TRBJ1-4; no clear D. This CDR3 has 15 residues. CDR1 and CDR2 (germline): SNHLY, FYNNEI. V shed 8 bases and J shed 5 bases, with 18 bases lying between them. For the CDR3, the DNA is TGTGCCAGCGGGTTAAGGCAGAGCTCAAATGAAAAACTGTTTTTT. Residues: CASGLRQSSNEKLFF.

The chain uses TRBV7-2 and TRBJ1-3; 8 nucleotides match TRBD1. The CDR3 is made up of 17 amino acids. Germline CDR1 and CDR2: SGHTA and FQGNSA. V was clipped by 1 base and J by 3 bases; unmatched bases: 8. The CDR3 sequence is CASSLDGAGGNGNTIYF. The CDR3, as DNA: TGTGCCAGCAGCTTAGACGGGGCAGGGGGCAATGGAAACACCATATATTTT.

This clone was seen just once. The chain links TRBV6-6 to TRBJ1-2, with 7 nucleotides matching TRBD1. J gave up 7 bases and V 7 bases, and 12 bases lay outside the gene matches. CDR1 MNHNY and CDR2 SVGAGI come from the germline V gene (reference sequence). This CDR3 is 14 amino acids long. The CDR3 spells CASTQDRVSGGYTF. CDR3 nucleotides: TGTGCCAGCACCCAAGACAGGGTCTCAGGTGGCTACACCTTC.

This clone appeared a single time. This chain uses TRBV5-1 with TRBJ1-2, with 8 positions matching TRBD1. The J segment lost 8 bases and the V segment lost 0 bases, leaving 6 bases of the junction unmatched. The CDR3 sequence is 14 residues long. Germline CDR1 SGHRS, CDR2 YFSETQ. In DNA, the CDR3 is TGCGCCAGCAGCTTGGACCAGGGGGCTCGGGGCTACACCTTC. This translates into CASSLDQGARGYTF. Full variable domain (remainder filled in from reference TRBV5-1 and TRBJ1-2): KAGVTQTPRYLIKTRGQQVTLSCSPISGHRSVSWYQQTPGQGLQFLFEYFSETQRNKGNFPGRFSGRQFSNSRSEMNVSTLELGDSALYLCASSLDQGARGYTFGSGTRLTVV.

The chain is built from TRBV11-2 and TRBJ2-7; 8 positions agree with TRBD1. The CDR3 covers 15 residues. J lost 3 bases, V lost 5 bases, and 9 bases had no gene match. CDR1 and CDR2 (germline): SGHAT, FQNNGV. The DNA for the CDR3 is TGTGCCAGCAGCCCAGGGACAGGTCGCAGCTACGAGCAGTACTTC. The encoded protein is CASSPGTGRSYEQYF.

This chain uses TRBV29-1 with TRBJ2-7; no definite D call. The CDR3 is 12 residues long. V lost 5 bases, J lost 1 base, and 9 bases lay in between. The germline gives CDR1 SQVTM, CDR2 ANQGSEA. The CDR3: CSVHVSSYEQYF. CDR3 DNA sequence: TGCAGCGTTCACGTCAGTTCCTACGAGCAGTACTTC.

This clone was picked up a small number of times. CDR3 bases: TGTGCCAGCAGTCCCGACAGGGGACGGGGGGATGAAAAACTGTTTTTT. Protein sequence: CASSPDRGRGDEKLFF. The rearrangement links TRBV6-6 to TRBJ1-4; 8 bases line up with TRBD1. This CDR3 has 16 residues. CDR1 and CDR2 from the germline V gene are MNHNY and SVGAGI (reference sequence). Germline trimming cut 5 bases from V and 6 bases from J; bases unmatched to any gene: 11.